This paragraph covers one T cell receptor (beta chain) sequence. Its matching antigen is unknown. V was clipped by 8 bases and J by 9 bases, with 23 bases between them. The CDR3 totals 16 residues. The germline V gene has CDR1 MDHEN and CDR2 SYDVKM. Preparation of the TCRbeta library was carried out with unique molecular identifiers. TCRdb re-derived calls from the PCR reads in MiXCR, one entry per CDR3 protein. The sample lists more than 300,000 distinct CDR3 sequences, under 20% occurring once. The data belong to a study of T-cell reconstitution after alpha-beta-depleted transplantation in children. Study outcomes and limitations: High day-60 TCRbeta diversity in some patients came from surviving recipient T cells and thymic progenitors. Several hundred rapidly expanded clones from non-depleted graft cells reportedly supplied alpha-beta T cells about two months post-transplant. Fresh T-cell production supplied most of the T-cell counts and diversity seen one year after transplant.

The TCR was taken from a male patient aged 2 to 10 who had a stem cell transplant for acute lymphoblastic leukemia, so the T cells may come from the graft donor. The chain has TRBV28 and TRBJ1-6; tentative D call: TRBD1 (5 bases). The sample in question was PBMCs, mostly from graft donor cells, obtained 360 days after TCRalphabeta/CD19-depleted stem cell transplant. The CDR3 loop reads CASAREGATGGSPLHF. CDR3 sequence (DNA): TGTGCCAGCGCCCGGGAGGGTGCCACAGGTGGTTCACCCCTCCACTTT.